The 4 T cell receptor beta chains given below trace back to one sample, sequenced in a study of beta chain features in type 1 diabetes. Antigens for these TCRs are unknown. Overall study findings and caveats: Type 1 diabetes patients had TCRB CDR3s that were shorter (moderately but significantly so) in all four CD4+ subsets.

Of the isolated RNA, all was reverse transcribed, and so the sequenced material was expressed TCRB transcripts. Sequencing used immunoSEQ multiplex PCR; TCRdb keeps in-frame clones, though not all of them. The sample contains about 710,000 clones, over 12% of which appear only once. The specimen sequenced was naive CD4+ T cells from blood. These receptors were obtained from a man between 18 and 35 years old with type 1 diabetes.

This clone came up a few times. The rearrangement uses TRBV25-1 and TRBJ1-1; D uncertain. There are 16 residues in the CDR3. The germline V gene encodes CDR1 MGHDK and CDR2 SYGVNS. V dropped 2 bases and J dropped 1 base, with 14 bases sitting between them. CDR3 amino acids: CASSERGRPANTEAFF. CDR3 DNA: TGTGCCAGCAGTGAAAGAGGTAGGCCAGCGAACACTGAAGCTTTCTTT.

Here the CDR3 reads CASSEAGGRSYEQYF. The CDR3 DNA follows: TGTGCCAGTAGCGAAGCGGGAGGCCGCTCCTACGAGCAGTACTTC. V usage is TRBV19 and J usage is TRBJ2-7; TRBD2 aligns across 9 bases. Unmatched junction bases numbered 6, after V lost 6 bases and J lost 0 bases. CDR1 and CDR2 (germline): LNHDA, SQIVND (reference sequence). This CDR3 spans 15 amino acids.

The gene calls are TRBV20-1 and TRBJ2-5; no definite D call. The V end was cut by 4 bases, the J end by 3 bases, with 3 bases between. CDR1 and CDR2 (germline): DFQATT, SNEGSKA (reference sequence). The CDR3 covers 10 residues. CDR3 loop: CSAMKETQYF. CDR3 nucleotide sequence: TGCAGTGCTATGAAAGAGACCCAGTACTTC.

This clone has only a few counts. This chain uses TRBV29-1 with TRBJ2-5, with 7 bases fitting TRBD2. The V segment lost 3 bases and the J segment 3 bases; nucleotides outside the gene matches: 4. The CDR3 totals 13 residues. Germline V lookup: CDR1 SQVTM, CDR2 ANQGSEA. CDR3 region: CSVEGLAEETQYF. CDR3 in DNA: TGCAGCGTTGAGGGTCTAGCGGAAGAGACCCAGTACTTC.